The 18 T cell receptor beta chains presented below share a single source sample, sequenced in a study of blood T cell repertoires in COVID-19. The method was immunoSEQ multiplex PCR; TCRdb's version includes in-frame clones alone and lacks a portion of them. The sample includes around 300,000 clones, about nine tenths seen only once; the top ten take 2.2%. Sequenced input: peripheral blood. The receptors here all came from a man in his forties or fifties with acute or convalescent COVID-19.

The chain uses TRBV5-5 and TRBJ1-6, with TRBD1 matching over 11 bases. The CDR3 spans 16 residues. Germline loops: CDR1 SGHKS, CDR2 YYEKEE (reference sequence). V shed 4 bases, J shed 5 bases, and the junction held 5 bases outside the gene matches. CDR3 sequence (DNA): TGTGCCAGCAGCGTGGACAGGGGGCGGCATAATTCACCCCTCCACTTT. As protein: CASSVDRGRHNSPLHF. Looking up the rest from reference TRBV5-5 and TRBJ1-6 gives the full variable domain: DAGVTQSPTHLIKTRGQQVTLRCSPISGHKSVSWYQQVLGQGPQFIFQYYEKEERGRGNFPDRFSARQFPNYSSELNVNALLLGDSALYLCASSVDRGRHNSPLHFGNGTRLTVT.

The chain recombines TRBV5-1 with TRBJ1-2; perhaps TRBD1 as D (5 bases). Trimming removed 4 bases from V and 4 bases from J, with 14 bases in between. Germline V gene data show CDR1 as SGHRS and CDR2 as YFSETQ. The CDR3 consists of 14 residues. CDR3 nucleotide sequence: TGCGCCAGCAGCCCTGAAGGTGGGGCCTATGGCTACACCTTC. Amino acid sequence: CASSPEGGAYGYTF.

This clone has a single count. The rearrangement links TRBV4-1 to TRBJ1-3; TRBD1 is a possible D gene (5 bases). V gave up 1 base and J gave up 3 bases, with 7 bases separating them. The CDR3 is 14 amino acids. Germline CDR1 and CDR2: MGHRA and YSYEKL. DNA of the CDR3: TGCGCCAGCAGCCAAGTAGGGGATGGAAACACCATATATTTT. It codes for CASSQVGDGNTIYF.

The chain has TRBV5-1 and TRBJ2-7; D is unclear. Germline V gives CDR1 SGHRS, CDR2 YFSETQ. The V gene lost 0 bases and the J gene lost 5 bases, with 9 bases spanning the gap. The CDR3 spans 13 residues. CDR3 amino acids: CASSLAPVHEQYF. In DNA, the CDR3 is TGCGCCAGCAGCTTGGCGCCGGTCCACGAGCAGTACTTC.

The rearrangement uses TRBV3-1 (or the pseudogene TRBV3-2) and TRBJ2-7; D may be TRBD2 (5 bases). V lost 1 base and J 3 bases, leaving 10 bases between the germline ends. There are 14 residues in the CDR3. CDR1 is LGHDT, CDR2 YNNKEL, per germline (reference sequence). DNA for the CDR3: TGTGCCAGCAGCCAAGGGACTGCCCACTACGAGCAGTACTTC. Amino acid sequence: CASSQGTAHYEQYF.

The rearrangement uses TRBV2 and TRBJ2-2; 8 bases are shared with TRBD2. The CDR3 consists of 15 residues. In germline, CDR1 is SNHLY, CDR2 FYNNEI. Trimming cost V 5 bases and J 1 base; bases outside gene matches: 3. The CDR3: CASSLTSVNTGELFF. CDR3 nucleotides: TGTGCCAGCAGTTTGACTAGCGTGAACACCGGGGAGCTGTTTTTT.

The table lists this clone with many counts. The V and J genes are TRBV5-5 and TRBJ2-5; TRBD2 agrees at 8 bases. CDR1 is SGHKS and CDR2 is YYEKEE in the germline V gene (reference sequence). V lost 4 bases, J lost 1 base, and 9 bases stayed unmatched. The CDR3 is made up of 16 amino acids. CDR3: CASSPAGRGAQETQYF. The CDR3 nucleotides are TGTGCCAGCAGCCCCGCCGGGCGGGGGGCCCAAGAGACCCAGTACTTC.

This rearrangement joins TRBV6-5 to TRBJ1-1; the D gene is possibly TRBD1 (6 bases). This CDR3 comprises 13 residues. CDR1 is MNHEY, CDR2 SVGAGI, per germline. V lost 7 bases and J 0 bases, leaving 9 bases between the germline ends. CDR3 amino acids: CASNGGLNTEAFF. CDR3 sequence (DNA): TGTGCCAGCAACGGGGGGCTGAACACTGAAGCTTTCTTT.

The CDR3 reads CAISESSETQYF. CDR3 nucleotide sequence: TGTGCCATCAGTGAGTCGTCGGAGACCCAGTACTTC. The chain has TRBV10-3 and TRBJ2-5; no clear D. Trimming removed 0 bases at V and 5 bases at J, with 4 bases between. Germline CDR1 ENHRY, CDR2 SYGVKD. The CDR3 runs 12 residues.

The rearrangement uses TRBV6-5 and TRBJ1-2, with no clear D. Germline V gene data show CDR1 as MNHEY and CDR2 as SVGAGI. CDR3 length equals 13 residues. V lost 6 bases, J lost 3 bases, and 11 bases lay in between. The DNA for the CDR3 is TGTGCCAGCAGCTCCCAGGATTACTATGGCTACACCTTC. Translation: CASSSQDYYGYTF.

This clone was observed a single time. V is TRBV3-1 (or the pseudogene TRBV3-2) and J is TRBJ1-6; D ambiguous. The V and J ends lost 2 bases and 8 bases respectively, with 10 bases between them. The CDR3 spans 14 residues. Germline values: CDR1 LGHDT, CDR2 YNNKEL (reference sequence). In nucleotides, the CDR3 is TGTGCCAGCAGCCAAAACTTTGGTGATTCACCCCTCCACTTT. It translates to CASSQNFGDSPLHF.

The rearrangement uses TRBV6-5 and TRBJ2-7, with D possibly TRBD1 on 5 matching bases. Germline CDR1 and CDR2: MNHEY and SVGAGI. CDR3 length: 16 residues. The V end was cut by 2 bases, the J end by 3 bases, with 17 bases between. Written as DNA, the CDR3 is TGTGCCAGCAGTTACCCTGGGGCAGGGCGGTACTACGAGCAGTACTTC. Its protein product is CASSYPGAGRYYEQYF.

Points on this clone: This sample also contains other DNA sequences that code for the same CDR3. The chain is built from TRBV19 and TRBJ1-5, with a tentative D call TRBD1 (6 bases). The germline V gene has CDR1 LNHDA and CDR2 SQIVND (reference sequence). The CDR3 has 14 amino acids. The V gene lost 3 bases and the J gene lost 4 bases, with 10 bases spanning the gap. The CDR3 here is CASSIRDTNQPQHF. The CDR3 DNA sequence: TGTGCCAGTAGTATCCGGGACACAAATCAGCCCCAGCATTTT.

The chain is built from TRBV20-1 and TRBJ1-2; possibly TRBD1 for D (6 bases). CDR1 and CDR2 (germline): DFQATT, SNEGSKA (reference sequence). Trimming stripped 6 bases from V and 6 bases from J, with 11 bases between. This CDR3 contains 11 residues. CDR3 nucleotide sequence: TGCAGTGCCCGGGGGGCAGATGGCTACACCTTC. This gives the protein CSARGADGYTF.

The genes are TRBV14 and TRBJ1-2; 7 nucleotides align to TRBD1. This CDR3 is 14 amino acids long. Germline CDR1 SGHDN, CDR2 FVKESK. V trimming: 1 base; J trimming: 4 bases; junction bases outside the gene matches: 3. The CDR3 region has the DNA TGTGCCAGCAGCCAAGCGACAGGGACCTATGGCTACACCTTC. Protein sequence: CASSQATGTYGYTF.

This clone was observed a handful of times. V usage is TRBV6-5 and J usage is TRBJ1-2; 7 nucleotides match TRBD1. V shed 6 bases and J 3 bases; nucleotides not matched to a gene: 4. Germline-derived CDR1 and CDR2 are MNHEY and SVGAGI. The CDR3 consists of 13 residues. The chain's CDR3 is CASSRDSYYGYTF. CDR3 DNA sequence: TGTGCCAGCAGCCGGGACAGTTACTATGGCTACACCTTC.

The gene calls are TRBV7-8 and TRBJ2-2; 7 bases map to TRBD1. Germline loops: CDR1 SGHVS, CDR2 FQNEAQ. The V gene end was trimmed by 5 bases and the J gene end by 4 bases; junction bases not matched to a gene: 7. The CDR3 extends over 15 amino acids. The CDR3 here is CASSPDRVITGELFF. CDR3 in DNA: TGTGCCAGCAGCCCCGACAGGGTGATCACCGGGGAGCTGTTTTTT.

This chain links TRBV5-1 with TRBJ1-6; 8 positions agree with TRBD1. This CDR3 is 14 amino acids long. Trimming cost V 3 bases and J 10 bases; bases outside gene matches: 6. In germline, CDR1 is SGHRS, CDR2 YFSETQ. CDR3 in amino acids: CASSSGQGYSPLHF. The CDR3 DNA follows: TGCGCCAGCAGCTCCGGACAGGGATACTCACCCCTCCACTTT. Using reference TRBV5-1 and TRBJ1-6 for the parts outside the CDR3, the full variable domain is KAGVTQTPRYLIKTRGQQVTLSCSPISGHRSVSWYQQTPGQGLQFLFEYFSETQRNKGNFPGRFSGRQFSNSRSEMNVSTLELGDSALYLCASSSGQGYSPLHFGNGTRLTVT.